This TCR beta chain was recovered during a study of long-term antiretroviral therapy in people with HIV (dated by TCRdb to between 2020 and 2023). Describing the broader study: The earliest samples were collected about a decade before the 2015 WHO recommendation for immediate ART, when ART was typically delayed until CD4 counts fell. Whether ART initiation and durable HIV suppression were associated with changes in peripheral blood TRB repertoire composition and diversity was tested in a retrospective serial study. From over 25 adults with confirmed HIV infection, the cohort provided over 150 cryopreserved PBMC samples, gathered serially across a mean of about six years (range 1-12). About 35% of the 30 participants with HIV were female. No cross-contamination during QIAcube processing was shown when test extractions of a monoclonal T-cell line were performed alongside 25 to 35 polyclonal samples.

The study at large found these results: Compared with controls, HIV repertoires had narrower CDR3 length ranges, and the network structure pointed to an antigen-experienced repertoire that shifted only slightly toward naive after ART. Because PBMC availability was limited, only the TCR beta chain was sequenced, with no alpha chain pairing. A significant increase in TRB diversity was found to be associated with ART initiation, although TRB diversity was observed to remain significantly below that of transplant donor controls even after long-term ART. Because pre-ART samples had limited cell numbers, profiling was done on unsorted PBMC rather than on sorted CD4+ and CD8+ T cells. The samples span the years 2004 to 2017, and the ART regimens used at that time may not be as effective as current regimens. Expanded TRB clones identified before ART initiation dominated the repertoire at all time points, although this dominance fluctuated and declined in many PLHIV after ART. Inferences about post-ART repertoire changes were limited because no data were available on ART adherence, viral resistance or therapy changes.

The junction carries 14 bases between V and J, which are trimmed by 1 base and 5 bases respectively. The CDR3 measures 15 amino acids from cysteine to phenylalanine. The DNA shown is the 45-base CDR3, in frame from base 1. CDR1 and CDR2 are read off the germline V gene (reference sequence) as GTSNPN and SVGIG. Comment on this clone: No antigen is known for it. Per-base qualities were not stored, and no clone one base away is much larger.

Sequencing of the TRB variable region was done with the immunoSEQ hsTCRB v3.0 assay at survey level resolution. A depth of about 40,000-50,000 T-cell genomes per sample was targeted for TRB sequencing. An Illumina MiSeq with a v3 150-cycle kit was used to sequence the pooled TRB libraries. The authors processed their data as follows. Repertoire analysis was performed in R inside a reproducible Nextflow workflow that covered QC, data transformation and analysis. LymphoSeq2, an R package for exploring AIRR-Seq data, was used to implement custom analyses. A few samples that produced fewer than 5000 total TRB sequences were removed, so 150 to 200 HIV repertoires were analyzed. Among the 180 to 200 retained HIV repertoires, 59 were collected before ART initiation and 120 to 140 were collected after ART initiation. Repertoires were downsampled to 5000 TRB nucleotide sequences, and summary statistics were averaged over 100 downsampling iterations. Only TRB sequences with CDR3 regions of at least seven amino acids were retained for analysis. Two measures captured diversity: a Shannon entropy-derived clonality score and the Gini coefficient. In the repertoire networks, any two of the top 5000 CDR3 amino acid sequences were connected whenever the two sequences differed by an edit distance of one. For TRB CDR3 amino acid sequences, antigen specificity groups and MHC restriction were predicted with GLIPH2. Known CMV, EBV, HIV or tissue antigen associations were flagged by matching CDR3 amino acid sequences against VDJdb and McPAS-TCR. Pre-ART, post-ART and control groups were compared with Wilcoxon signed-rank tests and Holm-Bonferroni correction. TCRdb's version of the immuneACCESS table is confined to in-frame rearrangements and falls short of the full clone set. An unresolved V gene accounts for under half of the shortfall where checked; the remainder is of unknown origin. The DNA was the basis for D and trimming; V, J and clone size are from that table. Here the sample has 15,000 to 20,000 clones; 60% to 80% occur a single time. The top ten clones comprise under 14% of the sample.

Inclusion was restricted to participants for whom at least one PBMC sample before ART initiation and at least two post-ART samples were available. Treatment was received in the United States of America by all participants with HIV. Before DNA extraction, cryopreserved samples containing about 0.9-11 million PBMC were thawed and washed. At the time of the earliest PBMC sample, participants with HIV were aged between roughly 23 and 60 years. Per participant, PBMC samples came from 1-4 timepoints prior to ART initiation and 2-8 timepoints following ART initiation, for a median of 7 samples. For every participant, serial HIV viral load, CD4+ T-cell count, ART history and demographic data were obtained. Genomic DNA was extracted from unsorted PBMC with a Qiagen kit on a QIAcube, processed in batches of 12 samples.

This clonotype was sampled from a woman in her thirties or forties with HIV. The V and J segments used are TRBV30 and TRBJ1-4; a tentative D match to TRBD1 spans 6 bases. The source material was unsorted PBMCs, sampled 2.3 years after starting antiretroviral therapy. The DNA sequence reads TGTGCCTGGAGTGAGGTGGGGGGCTACAATGAAAAACTGTTTTTT. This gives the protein CAWSEVGGYNEKLFF.